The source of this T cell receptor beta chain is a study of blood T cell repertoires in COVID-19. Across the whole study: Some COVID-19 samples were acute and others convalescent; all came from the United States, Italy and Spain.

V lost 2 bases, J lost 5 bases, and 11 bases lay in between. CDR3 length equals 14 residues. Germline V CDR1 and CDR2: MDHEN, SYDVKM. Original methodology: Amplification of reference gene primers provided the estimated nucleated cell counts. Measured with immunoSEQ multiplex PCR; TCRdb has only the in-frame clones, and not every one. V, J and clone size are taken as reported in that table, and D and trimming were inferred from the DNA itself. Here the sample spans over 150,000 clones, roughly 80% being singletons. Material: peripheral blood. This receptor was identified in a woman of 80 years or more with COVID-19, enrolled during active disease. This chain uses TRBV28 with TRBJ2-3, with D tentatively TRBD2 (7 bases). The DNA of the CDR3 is TGTGCCAGCAGTTTAGCGGGGGCGCGAGATACGCAGTATTTT. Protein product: CASSLAGARDTQYF.